Here is one TCR beta chain with its context. The study ran its PCR with 60 Vbeta and 13 Jbeta primers. Assay: immunoSEQ multiplex PCR; the TCRdb copy retains only in-frame clones and omits some. This sample has tens of thousands of clones, with about 80% found just once. The sample is drawn from a study of cytomegalovirus exposure and HLA in healthy donors. The germline gives CDR1 SGDLS, CDR2 YYNGEE. The CDR3 consists of 14 residues. Trimming removed 4 bases from V and 4 bases from J; junction bases left unmatched: 5. The sequencing sample was made of PBMCs. The receptor comes from a male donor in good health and CMV-seronegative. The chain employs TRBV9 and TRBJ1-1, with TRBD1 identical over 9 bases. CDR3 amino acids: CASSQGTGFTEAFF. CDR3 DNA: TGTGCCAGCAGCCAGGGGACAGGGTTCACTGAAGCTTTCTTT. The full variable domain, its missing parts supplied by reference TRBV9 and TRBJ1-1, is DSGVTQTPKHLITATGQRVTLRCSPRSGDLSVYWYQQSLDQGLQFLIQYYNGEERAKGNILERFSAQQFPDLHSELNLSSLELGDSALYFCASSQGTGFTEAFFGQGTRLTVV.